These 17 T cell receptor beta chains were sequenced from one sample in a study of blood T cell repertoires in COVID-19 (TCRdb year 2020). Libraries were made using the immunoSEQ multiplex PCR assay. In TCRdb, the immuneACCESS table is reduced to in-frame sequences with V and J assigned. These tables do not hold every clone; where another copy was compared, an unresolved V gene accounts for under half, and the others remain unexplained. For this sample there are about 200,000 clones; approximately 86% appear just once. The biggest ten clones account for approximately 4.8% of the sample. Sequencing input: PBMCs or T cells enriched from blood (not recorded which). The receptors originated from a woman younger than 45 who had been exposed to COVID-19.

Remarks on this clone: This CDR3 is also generated by other DNA sequences in the sample. This sequence joins TRBV19 and TRBJ1-1, with D perhaps matching TRBD1 (5 bases). Trimming stripped 2 bases from V and 4 bases from J, with 8 bases between. CDR1 is LNHDA, CDR2 SQIVND, per germline (reference sequence). The CDR3 totals 13 residues. The CDR3 DNA is TGTGCCAGTAGTATACAGGGCGGCACTGAAGCTTTCTTT. Amino acids: CASSIQGGTEAFF.

The V gene is TRBV11-2, the J gene TRBJ2-2, with 10 positions matching TRBD2. The CDR3 has 16 residues. V dropped 1 base and J dropped 4; count of bases not matched to a gene: 3. Germline values: CDR1 SGHAT, CDR2 FQNNGV. The CDR3 sequence: CASSLASGRSTGELFF. CDR3 nucleotides: TGTGCCAGCAGCTTAGCTAGCGGGAGAAGCACCGGGGAGCTGTTTTTT.

This clone came up once. V usage is TRBV29-1 and J usage is TRBJ2-6; D unresolved. Germline lookup yields CDR1 SQVTM and CDR2 ANQGSEA. CDR3 length: 14 residues. Trimming removed 4 bases at V and 0 bases at J, with 7 bases between. The CDR3 DNA follows: TGCAGCGTTGTATCCAGCTCTGGGGCCAACGTCCTGACTTTC. It yields the protein CSVVSSSGANVLTF.

The rearrangement joins TRBV4-1 to TRBJ2-7; 10 bases align to TRBD1. The trim removed 0 bases at V and 0 bases at J, leaving 17 bases unmatched. CDR1 is MGHRA and CDR2 is YSYEKL in the germline V gene. There are 21 residues in the CDR3. DNA of the CDR3: TGCGCCAGCAGCCAAGAAGGCGGGCCTTGGGGACAGGGGTCGAGCTCCTACGAGCAGTACTTC. This encodes CASSQEGGPWGQGSSSYEQYF.

DNA for the CDR3: TGTGCCAGCAGTTACAGGGAGTTTGCTGAAGCTTTCTTT. Translating it yields CASSYREFAEAFF. The chain is built from TRBV7-9 and TRBJ1-1; maybe TRBD1 (6 bases). V dropped 6 bases and J dropped 6 bases, with 14 bases sitting between them. Germline V lookup: CDR1 SEHNR, CDR2 FQNEAQ (reference sequence). The CDR3 loop spans 13 amino acids.

The genes are TRBV3-1 (or the pseudogene TRBV3-2) and TRBJ2-3; TRBD2 matches 8 bases. This CDR3 has 14 amino acids. The junction had 1 base not matched to a gene; V was cut back by 3 bases and J by 2 bases. In germline, CDR1 is LGHDT, CDR2 YNNKEL (reference sequence). The CDR3 loop is CASSQGLDTDTQYF. Here the CDR3 DNA reads TGTGCCAGCAGCCAGGGACTAGACACAGATACGCAGTATTTT.

CDR3 sequence (DNA): TGTGCCAGCAGTGAGCAGGGGTCCGCCACTGAAGCTTTCTTT. It translates to CASSEQGSATEAFF. The V call is TRBV2, the J call TRBJ1-1; D possibly corresponds to TRBD1 (6 bases). The CDR3 has 14 amino acids. The V gene lost 3 bases and the J gene lost 4 bases, with 12 bases spanning the gap. Germline-derived CDR1 and CDR2 are SNHLY and FYNNEI.

The chain couples TRBV5-4 to TRBJ2-3; TRBD1 is a possible D gene (5 bases). The ends were cut back, 2 bases at V and 0 bases at J, with 13 bases in the middle. The CDR3 sequence is 16 residues long. Per germline, CDR1 SGHNT and CDR2 YYREEE (reference sequence). Here the CDR3 DNA reads TGTGCCAGCAGCTTCCACAGGTCGACTAGCACAGATACGCAGTATTTT. The encoded protein is CASSFHRSTSTDTQYF.

This clone has a single count. The sample carries other DNA sequences with the same CDR3. The chain links TRBV2 to TRBJ2-3; D uncertain. The V gene lost 5 bases and the J gene lost 3 bases, with 6 bases spanning the gap. Per germline, CDR1 SNHLY and CDR2 FYNNEI. The CDR3 consists of 12 residues. CDR3 nucleotides: TGTGCCAGCAGTCCTTCGACAGATACGCAGTATTTT. As protein: CASSPSTDTQYF.

This chain connects TRBV9 to TRBJ2-7; no reliable D call. The CDR3 consists of 12 residues. V was trimmed by 4 bases and J by 0 bases, leaving 5 bases between them. The V gene's germline CDR1 is SGDLS and CDR2 YYNGEE. CDR3 DNA sequence: TGTGCCAGCAGCTCGAGCTCCTACGAGCAGTACTTC. This translates into CASSSSSYEQYF.

The chain is built from TRBV9 and TRBJ2-3; 12 nucleotides match TRBD2. The length of the CDR3 is 17 residues. V gave up 0 bases and J gave up 8 bases; unmatched junction bases: 10. Germline CDR1 is SGDLS and CDR2 is YYNGEE. This CDR3 is CASSVVGLAGSGGTQYF. CDR3 in DNA: TGTGCCAGCAGCGTAGTGGGACTAGCGGGTTCCGGGGGTACGCAGTATTTT.

The V gene is TRBV7-2, the J gene TRBJ2-2, with D possibly TRBD1 on 5 matching bases. The CDR3 loop spans 14 amino acids. The V gene's germline CDR1 is SGHTA and CDR2 FQGNSA. The ends were cut back, 5 bases at V and 5 bases at J, with 12 bases in the middle. In DNA, the CDR3 is TGTGCCAGCAGCCCAGGACACAGTACCGGGGAGCTGTTTTTT. Amino acid sequence: CASSPGHSTGELFF.

The gene calls are TRBV19 and TRBJ2-1, with D maybe TRBD2 (7 bases). The V end lost 3 bases, the J end lost 9 bases, and 21 bases lay between the germline ends. This CDR3 has 16 residues. Germline CDR1 LNHDA, CDR2 SQIVND (reference sequence). CDR3 amino acids: CASSIGSVRGGAEQFF. CDR3 bases: TGTGCCAGTAGTATTGGAAGTGTGAGGGGGGGAGCTGAGCAGTTCTTC. Full variable domain (remainder filled in from reference TRBV19 and TRBJ2-1): DGGITQSPKYLFRKEGQNVTLSCEQNLNHDAMYWYRQDPGQGLRLIYYSQIVNDFQKGDIAEGYSVSREKKESFPLTVTSAQKNPTAFYLCASSIGSVRGGAEQFFGPGTRLTVL.

The chain employs TRBV12-3 or TRBV12-4 and TRBJ2-2; weak D call: TRBD1 (5 bases). The CDR3 spans 13 residues. V was pared by 6 bases and J by 8 bases, with 13 bases between. The CDR3 DNA reads TGTGCCAGCAGACGGACACCGGCGGGGGAGCTGTTTTTT. This encodes CASRRTPAGELFF.

The genes are TRBV2 and TRBJ1-4; a possible D gene is TRBD1 (5 bases). Trimming left V 7 bases short and J 8 bases short, with 11 bases between. This CDR3 has 12 residues. CDR1 is SNHLY and CDR2 is FYNNEI in the germline V gene. In DNA, the CDR3 is TGTGCCAGCAAGGCGGGGGAGGAAAAACTGTTTTTT. Translating it yields CASKAGEEKLFF.

The V call is TRBV30, the J call TRBJ1-1; no clear D gene. This CDR3 is 13 amino acids long. Trimming cost V 8 bases and J 0 bases, with 13 bases left between them. The germline CDR1 and CDR2 sequences are GTSNPN and SVGIG (reference sequence). The CDR3 region has the DNA TGTGCCCTGAGAGGTGTAATGAACACTGAAGCTTTCTTT. The encoded protein is CALRGVMNTEAFF.

The chain uses TRBV7-3 and TRBJ2-3, with a tentative D call TRBD1 (6 bases). Per germline, CDR1 SGHTA and CDR2 FQGTGA. Trimming took off 4 bases at V and 0 bases at J, with 11 bases between the two ends. The CDR3 consists of 15 residues. CDR3 sequence (DNA): TGTGCCAGCAGCTACGGGACAACTAGCACAGATACGCAGTATTTT. Its translation is CASSYGTTSTDTQYF.